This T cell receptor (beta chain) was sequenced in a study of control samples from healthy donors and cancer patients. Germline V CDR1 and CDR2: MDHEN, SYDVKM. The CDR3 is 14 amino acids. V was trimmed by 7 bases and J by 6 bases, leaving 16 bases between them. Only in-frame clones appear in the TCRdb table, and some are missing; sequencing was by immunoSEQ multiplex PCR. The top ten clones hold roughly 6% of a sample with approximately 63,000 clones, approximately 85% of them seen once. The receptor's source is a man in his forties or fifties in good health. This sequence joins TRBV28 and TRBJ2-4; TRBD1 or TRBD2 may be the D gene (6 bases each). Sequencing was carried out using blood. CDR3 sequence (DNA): TGTGCCAGCACCCTAAATGGAGGGGGAAACATTCAGTACTTC. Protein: CASTLNGGGNIQYF.